The source of this T cell receptor beta chain is a study of blood T cells in healthy people across ages. Germline V gene lookup returns CDR1 LGHNA and CDR2 YSLEER. The CDR3 has 17 amino acids. Trimming stripped 3 bases from V and 2 bases from J, with 16 bases between. Healthy Caucasians from Russia aged about 6 to 95 served as donors. With a J-beta primer mix and a sample-barcoded 5' primer, a second PCR ran about 7 to 12 cycles. TCRdb processed the 5' RACE reads anew with MiXCR; each CDR3 protein has one entry. The repertoire holds 600,000 to 850,000 distinct CDR3 sequences, about 42% seen once, with around 20% in the top ten.

The sample consisted of blood. This clonotype originated in a woman aged 60-75 years in good health. The chain couples TRBV4-3 to TRBJ2-2; D is perhaps TRBD2 (7 bases). The CDR3 DNA sequence: TGCGCCAGCAGCCACTTAAGGGGGGGCCCAAACACCGGGGAGCTGTTTTTT. It is translated as CASSHLRGGPNTGELFF.